A single sample gave rise to the 15 T cell receptor beta chains below, sequenced in a study of identical twins. MiXCR was run by TCRdb on the 5' RACE reads, yielding one entry per CDR3 protein. The sample holds hundreds of thousands of distinct CDR3 sequences; 5.5% to 6.5% are singletons and the top ten take 1.5% to 2%. Sequenced: naive T cells sorted from blood. The receptors come from a man aged 18 to 29 in good health.

This clonotype was recorded at least ten times. This rearrangement joins TRBV10-3 to TRBJ2-1, with TRBD2 identical over 10 bases. J gave up 4 bases and V 2 bases, and 5 bases lay outside the gene matches. Germline lookup yields CDR1 ENHRY and CDR2 SYGVKD. This CDR3 spans 16 amino acids. CDR3 in amino acids: CAISEELAGRYNEQFF. Written as DNA, the CDR3 is TGTGCCATCAGTGAGGAACTAGCGGGACGATACAATGAGCAGTTCTTC.

This clonotype was picked up a small number of times. The chain employs TRBV12-3 or TRBV12-4 and TRBJ2-5, with 12 bases lining up with TRBD1. The CDR3 length is 16 residues. The V gene end was trimmed by 4 bases and the J gene end by 2 bases; junction bases not matched to a gene: 5. CDR3 in amino acids: CASSSTGQGAQETQYF. The CDR3 DNA follows: TGTGCCAGCAGTTCCACGGGACAGGGGGCTCAAGAGACCCAGTACTTC.

This clonotype was seen repeatedly, ten times or more. V and J are TRBV6-5 and TRBJ2-6; D perhaps matches TRBD2 (6 bases). Trimming stripped 6 bases from V and 10 bases from J, with 10 bases between. The CDR3 spans 12 residues. In germline, CDR1 is MNHEY, CDR2 SVGAGI. Here the CDR3 reads CASRGRTNVLTF. DNA of the CDR3: TGTGCCAGCAGGGGGAGGACAAACGTCCTGACTTTC.

This chain uses TRBV18 with TRBJ2-7, with 8 nucleotides matching TRBD2. The V gene's germline CDR1 is KGHSH and CDR2 LQKENI. The trim removed 1 base at V and 7 bases at J, leaving 9 bases unmatched. The CDR3 is made up of 15 amino acids. The CDR3 DNA reads as TGTGCCAGCTCACCACGAGCGGGAGTACTTTGGGAGCAGTACTTC. Translation gives CASSPRAGVLWEQYF.

This clonotype occurred a few times. This chain uses TRBV29-1 with TRBJ2-4, with TRBD2 matching over 10 bases. V dropped 4 bases and J dropped 0; count of bases not matched to a gene: 6. The CDR3 spans 16 residues. CDR1 and CDR2 from the germline V gene are SQVTM and ANQGSEA. The CDR3 nucleotides read TGCAGCGTTGCAGCGGGAGGGCCTTTAGCCAAAAACATTCAGTACTTC. Amino acid sequence: CSVAAGGPLAKNIQYF.

This clonotype was recorded at least ten times. The rearrangement links TRBV20-1 to TRBJ2-3; D is possibly TRBD2 (6 bases). Germline assignment: CDR1 DFQATT and CDR2 SNEGSKA (reference sequence). This CDR3 contains 14 residues. Trimming left V 3 bases short and J 0 bases short, with 10 bases between. The CDR3 protein is CSASTGTSTDTQYF. DNA for the CDR3: TGCAGTGCTAGTACCGGGACTAGCACAGATACGCAGTATTTT.

In this sample, this clonotype turned up a few times. The chain uses TRBV5-1 and TRBJ2-1, with 9 bases identical to TRBD1. The trim removed 7 bases at V and 2 bases at J, leaving 7 bases unmatched. Germline assignment: CDR1 SGHRS and CDR2 YFSETQ. The CDR3 spans 15 residues. The CDR3 nucleotides are TGCGCCAGCCATACCGGGACAGGGACCTACAATGAGCAGTTCTTC. Amino acid sequence: CASHTGTGTYNEQFF. Full variable domain (outside the CDR3, taken from reference TRBV5-1 and TRBJ2-1): KAGVTQTPRYLIKTRGQQVTLSCSPISGHRSVSWYQQTPGQGLQFLFEYFSETQRNKGNFPGRFSGRQFSNSRSEMNVSTLELGDSALYLCASHTGTGTYNEQFFGPGTRLTVL.

This clonotype came up many times. This CDR3 is CSEIDSGVETQYF. The CDR3 bases are TGCAGTGAGATCGATTCGGGGGTAGAGACCCAGTACTTC. The rearrangement links TRBV20-1 to TRBJ2-5; weak D call: TRBD2 (6 bases). Trimming pared 7 bases from V and 4 bases from J, leaving 16 bases between. Germline values: CDR1 DFQATT, CDR2 SNEGSKA (reference sequence). The CDR3 extends over 13 amino acids.

This clonotype has only a few counts. This CDR3 reads CASSFGTSASTDTQYF. The CDR3 DNA sequence: TGTGCCAGCAGTTTCGGGACTAGCGCTAGCACAGATACGCAGTATTTT. The genes are TRBV12-3 or TRBV12-4 and TRBJ2-3; 10 nucleotides line up with TRBD2. This CDR3 is 16 amino acids long. V gave up 3 bases and J gave up 0 bases; unmatched junction bases: 3.

The chain uses TRBV20-1 and TRBJ1-1; 7 bases map to TRBD1. Germline CDR1 is DFQATT and CDR2 is SNEGSKA (reference sequence). This CDR3 region has 15 residues. Trimming removed 2 bases from V and 0 bases from J; junction bases left unmatched: 6. The CDR3 bases are TGCAGTGCTAGATACACCGGGACAGTGAACACTGAAGCTTTCTTT. Protein: CSARYTGTVNTEAFF.

V and J are TRBV29-1 and TRBJ1-1; D not resolved. CDR1 is SQVTM, CDR2 ANQGSEA, per germline. V lost 8 bases to trimming and J lost 1 base, with 14 bases between them. This CDR3 is built from 13 residues. The CDR3 coding sequence is TGCAGCACCGACGGTCCGAGGAACACTGAAGCTTTCTTT. Protein: CSTDGPRNTEAFF.

There are many counts of this clonotype. The gene calls are TRBV7-8 and TRBJ2-7; tentatively, D is TRBD1 (7 bases). This CDR3 contains 14 residues. V gave up 5 bases and J gave up 7 bases, with 18 bases separating them. Germline lookup yields CDR1 SGHVS and CDR2 FQNEAQ. The CDR3 region is CASSDRQGLAEQYF. The CDR3 region has the DNA TGTGCCAGCAGCGACCGACAGGGACTCGCGGAGCAGTACTTC.

Only a few counts were recorded for this clonotype. The CDR3 loop reads CASTDLAETGRNEQFF. The DNA for the CDR3 is TGTGCCAGCACCGATCTAGCGGAGACAGGAAGGAATGAGCAGTTCTTC. V and J are TRBV5-6 and TRBJ2-1; D is possibly TRBD2 (7 bases). The CDR3 loop spans 16 amino acids. Germline V gene lookup returns CDR1 SGHDT and CDR2 YYEEEE. Between the trimmed V and J ends, which lost 6 bases and 7 bases, there was a span of 23 bases.

At least ten counts were recorded for this clonotype. The genes are TRBV5-1 and TRBJ1-2; 8 bases are a match to TRBD1. V gave up 1 base and J gave up 2 bases; unmatched junction bases: 4. CDR3 length: 15 residues. From germline, CDR1 is SGHRS and CDR2 YFSETQ. In nucleotides, the CDR3 is TGCGCCAGCAGCTTGTCCGGGACAGGAAACTATGGCTACACCTTC. It translates to CASSLSGTGNYGYTF.

This clonotype was seen many times. V is TRBV5-1 and J is TRBJ2-3; D is possibly TRBD1 (5 bases). Germline V gene sequence: CDR1 SGHRS, CDR2 YFSETQ. The ends were cut back, 0 bases at V and 4 bases at J, with 15 bases in the middle. This CDR3 spans 16 amino acids. The CDR3, as DNA: TGCGCCAGCAGCTTGGCCGCAGGGTCAAGGGCAGATACGCAGTATTTT. This codes for CASSLAAGSRADTQYF.